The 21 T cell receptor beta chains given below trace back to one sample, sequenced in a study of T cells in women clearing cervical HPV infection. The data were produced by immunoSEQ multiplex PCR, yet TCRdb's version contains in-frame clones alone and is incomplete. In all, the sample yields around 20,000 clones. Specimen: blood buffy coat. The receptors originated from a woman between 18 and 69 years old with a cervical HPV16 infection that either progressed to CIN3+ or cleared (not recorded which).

CDR3 amino acids: CASSSGQRGEQYF. CDR3 bases read: TGTGCCAGCAGCTCTGGACAGAGGGGCGAG. The gene calls are TRBV7-3 and TRBJ2-7; a weak D match, TRBD1 (6 bases). The read halts 3 residues ahead of the CDR3 end, with the missing end drawn from the germline J gene. The germline gives CDR1 SGHTA, CDR2 FQGTGA. V gave up 4 bases and J gave up 6 bases, with 13 bases separating them. This CDR3 region has 13 residues.

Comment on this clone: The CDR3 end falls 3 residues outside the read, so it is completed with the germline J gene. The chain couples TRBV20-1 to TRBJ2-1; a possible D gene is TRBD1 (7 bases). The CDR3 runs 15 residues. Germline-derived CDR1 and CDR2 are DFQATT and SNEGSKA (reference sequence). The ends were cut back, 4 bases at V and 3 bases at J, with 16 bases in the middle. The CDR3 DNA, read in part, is TGCAGTGCTAACCGACTTCAGGGGGGCTACAATGAG. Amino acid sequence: CSANRLQGGYNE. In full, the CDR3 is CSANRLQGGYNEQFF.

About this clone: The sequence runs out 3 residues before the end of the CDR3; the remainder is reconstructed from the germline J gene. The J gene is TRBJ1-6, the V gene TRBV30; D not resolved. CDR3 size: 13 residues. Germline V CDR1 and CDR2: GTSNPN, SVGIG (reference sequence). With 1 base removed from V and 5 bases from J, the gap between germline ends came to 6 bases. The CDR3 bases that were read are TGTGCCTGGAGTGAAACGGATAATTCACCC. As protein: CAWSETDNSP. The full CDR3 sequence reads CAWSETDNSPLHF.

CDR3: CASSQAGGGPDTQYF. CDR3 DNA (partial): TGTGCCAGCAGCCAAGCGGGGGGGGGCCCAGATACG. The rearrangement links TRBV7-9 to TRBJ2-3, with TRBD2 identical over 10 bases. The read stops 3 residues short of the end of the CDR3; the missing end is completed from the germline J gene. V dropped 5 bases and J dropped 4; count of bases not matched to a gene: 6. CDR3 length: 15 amino acids. The germline V gene encodes CDR1 SEHNR and CDR2 FQNEAQ (reference sequence).

The CDR3 sequence is CASSLDSRETQYF. The CDR3 bases that were read are TGCGCCAGCAGCTTGGATTCGCGTGAGACG. This rearrangement joins TRBV5-1 to TRBJ2-3; D unresolved. The sequence runs out 3 residues before the end of the CDR3; the remainder is reconstructed from the germline J gene. CDR1 is SGHRS and CDR2 is YFSETQ in the germline V gene. This CDR3 region has 13 residues.

The CDR3 region is CSARGQGTYNSPLHF. CDR3 DNA (partial): TGCAGTGCTAGAGGCCAGGGGACCTATAATTCACCC. The V call is TRBV20-1, the J call TRBJ1-6; possible D gene TRBD1, 6 bases. The read ends 3 residues shy of where the CDR3 ends; the end is completed using the germline J gene. CDR1 is DFQATT, CDR2 SNEGSKA, per germline (reference sequence). The CDR3 length is 15 residues. Trimming cost V 1 base and J 2 bases, with 9 bases left between them.

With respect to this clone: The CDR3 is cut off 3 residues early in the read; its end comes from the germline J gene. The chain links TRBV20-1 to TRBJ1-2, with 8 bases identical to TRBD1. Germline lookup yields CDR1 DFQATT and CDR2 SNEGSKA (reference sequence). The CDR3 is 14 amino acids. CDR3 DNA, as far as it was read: TGCAGTGCTAGAGCGGGACAGGTGGGGAGGGGC. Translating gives CSARAGQVGRG. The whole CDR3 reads CSARAGQVGRGYTF.

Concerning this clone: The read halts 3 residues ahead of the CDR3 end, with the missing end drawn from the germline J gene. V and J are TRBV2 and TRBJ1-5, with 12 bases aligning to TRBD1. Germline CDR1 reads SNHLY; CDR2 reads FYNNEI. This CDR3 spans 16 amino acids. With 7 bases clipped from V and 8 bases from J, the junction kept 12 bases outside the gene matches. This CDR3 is CASNLIRDRGREPQHF. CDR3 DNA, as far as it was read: TGTGCCAGCAATCTCATCCGGGACAGGGGGCGAGAGCCC.

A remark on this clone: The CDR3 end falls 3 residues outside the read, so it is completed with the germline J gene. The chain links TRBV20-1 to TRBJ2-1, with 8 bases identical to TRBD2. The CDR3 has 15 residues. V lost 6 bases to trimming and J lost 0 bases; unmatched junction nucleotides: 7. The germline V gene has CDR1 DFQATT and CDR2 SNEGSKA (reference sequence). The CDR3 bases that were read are TGCAGTGCGCCACTAGCGGAACACTCCTACAATGAG. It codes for CSAPLAEHSYNE. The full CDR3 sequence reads CSAPLAEHSYNEQFF.

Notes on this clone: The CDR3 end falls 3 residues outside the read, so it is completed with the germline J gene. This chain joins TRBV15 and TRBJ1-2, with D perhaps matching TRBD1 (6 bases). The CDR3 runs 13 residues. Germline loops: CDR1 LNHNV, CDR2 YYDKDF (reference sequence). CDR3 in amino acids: CATSSEWGGGYTF. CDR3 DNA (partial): TGTGCCACCAGCTCAGAGTGGGGGGGCGGC.

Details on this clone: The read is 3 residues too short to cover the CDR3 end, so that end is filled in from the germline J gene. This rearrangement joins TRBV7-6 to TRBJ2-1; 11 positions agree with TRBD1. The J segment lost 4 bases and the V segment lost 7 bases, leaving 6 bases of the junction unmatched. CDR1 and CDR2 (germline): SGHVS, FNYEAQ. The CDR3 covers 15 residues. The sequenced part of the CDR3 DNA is TGTGCCAGCACCCTGGGGACAGGGGGTTACAATGAG. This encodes CASTLGTGGYNE. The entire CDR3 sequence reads CASTLGTGGYNEQFF. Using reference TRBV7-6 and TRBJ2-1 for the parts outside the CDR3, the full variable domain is GAGVSQSPRYKVTKRGQDVALRCDPISGHVSLYWYRQALGQGPEFLTYFNYEAQQDKSGLPNDRFSAERPEGSISTLTIQRTEQRDSAMYRCASTLGTGGYNEQFFGPGTRLTVL.

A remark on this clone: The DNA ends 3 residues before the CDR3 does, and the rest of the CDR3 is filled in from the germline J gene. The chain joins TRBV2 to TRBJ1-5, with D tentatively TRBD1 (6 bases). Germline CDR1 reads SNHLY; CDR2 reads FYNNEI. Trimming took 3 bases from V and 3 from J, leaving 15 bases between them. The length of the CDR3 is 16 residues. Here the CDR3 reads CASSDRAGVYNQPQHF. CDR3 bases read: TGTGCCAGCAGTGATAGGGCAGGGGTCTACAATCAGCCC.

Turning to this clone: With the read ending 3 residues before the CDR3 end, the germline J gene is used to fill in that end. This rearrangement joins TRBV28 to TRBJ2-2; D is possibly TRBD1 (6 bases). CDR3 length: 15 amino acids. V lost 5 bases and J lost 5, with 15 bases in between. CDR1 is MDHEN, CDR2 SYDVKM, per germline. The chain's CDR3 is CASSPSSQGTGELFF. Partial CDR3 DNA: TGTGCCAGCAGTCCGTCCTCACAGGGAACCGGGGAG. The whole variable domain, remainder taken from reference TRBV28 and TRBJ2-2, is DVKVTQSSRYLVKRTGEKVFLECVQDMDHENMFWYRQDPGLGLRLIYFSYDVKMKEKGDIPEGYSVSREKKERFSLILESASTNQTSMYLCASSPSSQGTGELFFGEGSRLTVL.

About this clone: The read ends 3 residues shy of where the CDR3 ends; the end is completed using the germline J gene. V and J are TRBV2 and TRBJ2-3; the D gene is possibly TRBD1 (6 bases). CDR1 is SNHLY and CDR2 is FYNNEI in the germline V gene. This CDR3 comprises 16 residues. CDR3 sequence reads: CASRPRGRFGGQPQYF. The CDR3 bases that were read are TGTGCCAGCAGACCCCGGGGACGGTTCGGAGGACAGCCG.

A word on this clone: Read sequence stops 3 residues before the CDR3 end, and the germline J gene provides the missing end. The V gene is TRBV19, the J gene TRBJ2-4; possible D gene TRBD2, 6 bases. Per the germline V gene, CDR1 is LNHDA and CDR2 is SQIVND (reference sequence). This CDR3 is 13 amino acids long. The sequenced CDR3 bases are TGTGCCAGTAGTCCGACTAGGGGCTATGGT. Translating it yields CASSPTRGYG. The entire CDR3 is CASSPTRGYGQYF. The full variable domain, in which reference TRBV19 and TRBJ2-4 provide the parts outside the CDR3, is DGGITQSPKYLFRKEGQNVTLSCEQNLNHDAMYWYRQDPGQGLRLIYYSQIVNDFQKGDIAEGYSVSREKKESFPLTVTSAQKNPTAFYLCASSPTRGYGQYFGAGTRLSVL.

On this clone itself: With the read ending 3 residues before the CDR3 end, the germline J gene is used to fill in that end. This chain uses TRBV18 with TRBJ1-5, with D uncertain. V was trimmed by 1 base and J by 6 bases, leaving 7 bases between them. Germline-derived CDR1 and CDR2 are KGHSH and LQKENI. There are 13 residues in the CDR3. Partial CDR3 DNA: TGTGCCAGCTCACCACAGGGCGCTCAGCCC. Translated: CASSPQGAQP. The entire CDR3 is CASSPQGAQPQHF.

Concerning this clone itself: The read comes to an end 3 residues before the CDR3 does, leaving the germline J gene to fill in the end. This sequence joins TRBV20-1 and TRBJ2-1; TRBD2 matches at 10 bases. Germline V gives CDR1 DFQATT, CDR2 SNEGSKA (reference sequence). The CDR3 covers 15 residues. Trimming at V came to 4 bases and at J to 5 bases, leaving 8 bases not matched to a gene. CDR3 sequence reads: CSAIGAGGLHNEQFF. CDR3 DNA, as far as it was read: TGCAGTGCTATAGGAGCGGGGGGGCTCCACAATGAG.

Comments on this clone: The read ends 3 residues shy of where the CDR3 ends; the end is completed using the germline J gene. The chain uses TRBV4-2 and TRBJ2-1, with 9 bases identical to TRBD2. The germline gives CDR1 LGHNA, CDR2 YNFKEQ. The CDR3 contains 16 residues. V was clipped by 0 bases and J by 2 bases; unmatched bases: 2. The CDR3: CASSQERLAAYNEQFF. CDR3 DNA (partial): TGTGCCAGCAGCCAAGAGAGACTAGCGGCCTACAATGAG.

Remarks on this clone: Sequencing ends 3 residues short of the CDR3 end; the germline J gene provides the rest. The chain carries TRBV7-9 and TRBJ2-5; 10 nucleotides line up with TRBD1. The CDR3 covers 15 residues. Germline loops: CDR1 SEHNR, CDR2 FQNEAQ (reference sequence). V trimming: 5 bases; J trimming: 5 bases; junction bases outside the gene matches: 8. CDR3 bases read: TGTGCCAGCAGCAAGACAGGGGGCGGGCGGGAGACC. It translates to CASSKTGGGRET. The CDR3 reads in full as CASSKTGGGRETQYF.

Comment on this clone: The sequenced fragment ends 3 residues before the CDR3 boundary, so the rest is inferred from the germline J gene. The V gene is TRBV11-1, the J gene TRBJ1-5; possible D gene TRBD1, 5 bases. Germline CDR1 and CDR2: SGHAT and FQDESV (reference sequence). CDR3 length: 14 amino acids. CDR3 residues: CASSLTISGDPQHF. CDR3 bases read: TGTGCCAGCAGCTTAACGATTAGCGGGGACCCC.

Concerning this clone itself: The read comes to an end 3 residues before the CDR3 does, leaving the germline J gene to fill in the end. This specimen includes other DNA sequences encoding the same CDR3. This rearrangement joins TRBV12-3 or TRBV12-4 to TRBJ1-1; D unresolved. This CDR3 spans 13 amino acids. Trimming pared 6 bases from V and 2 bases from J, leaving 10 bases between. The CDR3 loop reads CASSLAANTEAFF. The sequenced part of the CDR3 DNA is TGTGCCAGCAGCCTCGCGGCCAACACTGAA.